This is a list of T cell receptor beta chains from one sample in a study of T cell clonotyping in hematopoietic cell transplantation. Some clones are missing from TCRdb's copy, which holds only in-frame ones; the method was immunoSEQ multiplex PCR. The table has about 29,000 clones, 60% to 85% seen once. Material: peripheral blood mononuclear cells, obtained before stem cell transplant. The receptors derive from a woman between 25 and 40 years old with chronic myeloid leukemia. Some clones in this sample may be carry-over from other donors' samples. The CDR3 runs from the conserved cysteine through the conserved F or W. The order of the fields is V gene, CDR3 length, clone size, J gene, D gene, CDR3 DNA, CDR3 protein. The D gene is left open where the match is weak. Clone size is stated in some rows and not others, as once, few, many or a class when expanded.

V: TRBV30; length: 15; size: NA; J: TRBJ1-2; D: NA; DNA: TGTGCCTGGAGCTCCCAACAAATAAGAGGCTATGGCTACACCTTC; CDR3: CAWSSQQIRGYGYTF
V: TRBV7-2; length: 17; size: NA; J: TRBJ2-2; D: TRBD2; DNA: TGTGCCAGCAGCCTTCGGACTAGCGGGGGCCCTACCGGGGAGCTGTTTTTT; CDR3: CASSLRTSGGPTGELFF
V: TRBV6-5; length: 12; size: NA; J: TRBJ1-2; D: NA; DNA: TGTGCCAGCAGTTATCAGGGCTATGGCTACACCTTC; CDR3: CASSYQGYGYTF
V: TRBV13; length: 15; size: NA; J: TRBJ1-1; D: TRBD1; DNA: TGTGCCAGCAGCTGGACAGGGGAAAAAAACACTGAAGCTTTCTTT; CDR3: CASSWTGEKNTEAFF
V: TRBV7-9; length: 13; size: NA; J: TRBJ2-5; D: NA; DNA: TGTGCCAGCAGCTTCTCTGTCGGAGAGACCCAGTACTTC; CDR3: CASSFSVGETQYF
V: TRBV4-3; length: 15; size: NA; J: TRBJ2-7; D: NA; DNA: TGCGCCAGCAGCCAGAGCCCCGGGACTCCCTACGAGCAGTACTTC; CDR3: CASSQSPGTPYEQYF
V: TRBV14; length: 12; size: NA; J: TRBJ2-5; D: NA; DNA: TGTGCCAGCAGCCGGGAGCACGAGACCCAGTACTTC; CDR3: CASSREHETQYF
V: TRBV21-1; length: 18; size: NA; J: TRBJ1-6; D: NA; DNA: TGTGCCAGCGGGAGGCACAGGGGATTATGTCGGTGGTTTTCACCCCTCCACTTT; CDR3: CASGRHRGLCRWFSPLHF
V: TRBV19; length: 16; size: NA; J: TRBJ2-3; D: TRBD2; DNA: TGTGCCAGTAGTATAGATCTAGGGACTAGCTTAGATACGCAGTATTTT; CDR3: CASSIDLGTSLDTQYF
V: TRBV30; length: 13; size: NA; J: TRBJ1-1; D: NA; DNA: TGTGCCTGGACCCGACAGGTAAACACTGAAGCTTTCTTT; CDR3: CAWTRQVNTEAFF
V: TRBV7-2; length: 13; size: NA; J: TRBJ2-3; D: NA; DNA: TGTGCCAGCAGCATAAGAAGGGGGGATACGCAGTATTTT; CDR3: CASSIRRGDTQYF
V: TRBV2; length: 13; size: NA; J: TRBJ1-1; D: NA; DNA: TGTGCCAATTCGGCGGACAGTCCCACTGAAGCTTTCTTT; CDR3: CANSADSPTEAFF
V: TRBV5-1; length: 14; size: NA; J: TRBJ2-5; D: NA; DNA: TGCGCCAGCAGCTTTAGTGTCTACCAAGAGACCCAGTACTTC; CDR3: CASSFSVYQETQYF
V: TRBV30; length: 14; size: NA; J: TRBJ1-2; D: NA; DNA: TGTGCCTGGAGATCAGGGGCAACTTACTATGGCTACACCTTC; CDR3: CAWRSGATYYGYTF
V: TRBV27; length: 13; size: once; J: TRBJ1-1; D: NA; DNA: TGTGCCAGCAGTTTCGGATCCGACACTGAAGCTTTCTTT; CDR3: CASSFGSDTEAFF
V: TRBV5-1; length: 14; size: NA; J: TRBJ2-5; D: NA; DNA: TGCGCCAGCAGCTTGGACGGGGTCTTGAAGACCCAGTACTTC; CDR3: CASSLDGVLKTQYF
V: TRBV5-1; length: 15; size: NA; J: TRBJ2-3; D: NA; DNA: TGCGCCAGCGGCCCCGGTGGGGCAGGGGCAGATACGCAGTATTTT; CDR3: CASGPGGAGADTQYF